This is a list of T cell receptor beta chains from one sample in a study of T cells in Graves' hyperthyroidism and ophthalmopathy. TCRdb independently ran MiXCR on the multiplex PCR reads; one entry per CDR3 protein. The repertoire consists of around 700,000 distinct CDR3 sequences, with roughly a third occurring once and the leading ten covering around 30%. Sample: blood. The receptors derive from a woman aged 40-49 years with Graves' hyperthyroidism. Both conserved end residues are part of each CDR3. The D gene is left open where the match is weak. The size field is filled for only some rows; it gives once, few, many or a size class.

v_call: TRBV6-6
j_call: TRBJ2-7
clone_size: many
d_call: .
cdr3_nt: TGTGCCAGCAGTCTAATCGCTGAGCAGTACTTC
cdr3_aa: CASSLIAEQYF

v_call: TRBV4-2
j_call: TRBJ2-7
clone_size: .
d_call: .
cdr3_nt: TGTGCCAGCAGCGCCCGTGCAGCGGGTAGAAGGTTCCACGAGCAGTACTTC
cdr3_aa: CASSARAAGRRFHEQYF

v_call: TRBV24-1
j_call: TRBJ2-5
clone_size: many
d_call: .
cdr3_nt: TGTGCCACCAGTGATGCGAGCCTCCAAGAGACCCAGTACTTC
cdr3_aa: CATSDASLQETQYF

v_call: TRBV28
j_call: TRBJ1-1
clone_size: few
d_call: .
cdr3_nt: TGTGCCAGCAGTTTCCCACAAACCCAGAGAGCTTTCTTT
cdr3_aa: CASSFPQTQRAFF

v_call: TRBV25-1
j_call: TRBJ1-2
clone_size: .
d_call: .
cdr3_nt: TGTGCCAGCAATGGGTGGTGGGACTATGGCTACACCTTC
cdr3_aa: CASNGWWDYGYTF

v_call: TRBV5-5
j_call: TRBJ1-6
clone_size: .
d_call: TRBD1
cdr3_nt: TGTGCCAGCAGCCCCGTAGGGGGCGAGAATTCACCCCTCCACTTT
cdr3_aa: CASSPVGGENSPLHF

v_call: TRBV4-3
j_call: TRBJ2-2
clone_size: few
d_call: TRBD1
cdr3_nt: TGCGCCAGCAGCCAAGGCAGGGGGTTTATCGGGGAGCTGTTTTTT
cdr3_aa: CASSQGRGFIGELFF

v_call: TRBV6-2/TRBV6-3
j_call: TRBJ2-7
clone_size: .
d_call: .
cdr3_nt: TGTGCCAGCAGCCAATCAGGTTCTGGCGAGCAGTACTTC
cdr3_aa: CASSQSGSGEQYF

v_call: TRBV5-1
j_call: TRBJ2-5
clone_size: few
d_call: TRBD2
cdr3_nt: TGCGCCAGCAGCGCCGGTAGCGGGGGCCTGGGGGAGACCCAGTACTTC
cdr3_aa: CASSAGSGGLGETQYF

v_call: TRBV7-9
j_call: TRBJ1-2
clone_size: .
d_call: TRBD1
cdr3_nt: TGCGCCAGCAGCCCCCCGCTCACGAGACAGGGCAAAAACTATGGCTACACCTTC
cdr3_aa: CASSPPLTRQGKNYGYTF

v_call: TRBV12-3/TRBV12-4
j_call: TRBJ1-2
clone_size: .
d_call: .
cdr3_nt: TGTGCCAGCAGTTTAATAGAGACCAACTATGGCTACACCTTC
cdr3_aa: CASSLIETNYGYTF

v_call: TRBV29-1
j_call: TRBJ2-3
clone_size: few
d_call: .
cdr3_nt: TGCAGCGTTGGACGCGGGCTAGCAGATACGCAGTATTTT
cdr3_aa: CSVGRGLADTQYF

v_call: TRBV7-9
j_call: TRBJ2-7
clone_size: few
d_call: .
cdr3_nt: TGTGCCAGCAGCTTAAGTCGCGAGCAGTACTTC
cdr3_aa: CASSLSREQYF

v_call: TRBV9
j_call: TRBJ2-7
clone_size: .
d_call: .
cdr3_nt: TGTGCCAGCAGCGTAGGTTCCCCCGGGGGTTCCTACGAGCAGTACTTC
cdr3_aa: CASSVGSPGGSYEQYF

v_call: TRBV10-3
j_call: TRBJ2-2
clone_size: .
d_call: .
cdr3_nt: TGTGCCAGCAGTTACTCGATGGTCTCCGGGGAGCTGTTTTTT
cdr3_aa: CASSYSMVSGELFF

v_call: TRBV4-1
j_call: TRBJ1-5
clone_size: once
d_call: .
cdr3_nt: TGCGCCAGCGGCCAAGATATTATAGCTAACAATCAGCCCCAGCATTTT
cdr3_aa: CASGQDIIANNQPQHF

v_call: TRBV19
j_call: TRBJ1-2
clone_size: .
d_call: .
cdr3_nt: TGTGCCAGTAGTGCGTTCGGGGGCTCAGCTAACTATGGCTACACCTTC
cdr3_aa: CASSAFGGSANYGYTF